The clone carrying this T cell receptor beta chain came up a few times. Its antigen is unknown. Amplification of TCR beta CDR3 regions was performed using RNA transcripts as template. TCR CDR3 regions were first amplified by RT-PCR with HTBI primers. TCRdb re-analysed the multiplex PCR reads in MiXCR, keeping a single row per CDR3 protein. This table holds fewer than 550,000 distinct CDR3 sequences, about a sixth found once. This record comes from a study of T cells in Graves' hyperthyroidism and ophthalmopathy. Study-level results: Most clonotypes that expanded in the thyroid above 0.001 also showed up in blood.

This TCR was recovered from a woman between 18 and 29 years old with Graves' hyperthyroidism. Material: blood.

CDR3 in amino acids: CARAGFGTDTQYF. The CDR3 DNA is TGTGCCAGAGCAGGGTTTGGCACAGATACGCAGTATTTT. This chain links TRBV2 with TRBJ2-3; D might be TRBD1 (5 bases). The germline V and J ends were trimmed by 9 bases and 1 base, with 11 bases remaining between them. Germline loops: CDR1 SNHLY, CDR2 FYNNEI. CDR3 length: 13 amino acids.